This T cell receptor (beta chain) emerged from a study of T cell changes during pregnancy in multiple sclerosis. CDR1 is SNHLY and CDR2 is FYNNEI in the germline V gene. Unmatched junction bases numbered 5, after V lost 7 bases and J lost 2 bases. The CDR3 spans 13 residues. Sequenced by immunoSEQ multiplex PCR; TCRdb stores in-frame clones only, minus some. Here the sample spans over 60,000 clones, approximately 95% being singletons. The chain links TRBV2 to TRBJ2-7, with TRBD2 matching 7 bases. The input for sequencing was peripheral blood, taken in the first trimester of pregnancy. The sequence was obtained from a female donor with multiple sclerosis, enrolled in a pregnancy study. CDR3 sequence (DNA): TGTGCCAGCACAGAGGGGAGGGCCTACGAGCAGTACTTC. Amino acid sequence: CASTEGRAYEQYF.